This note documents a single T cell receptor beta chain sequence. Its antigen is unknown. Healthy bone marrow donors formed the donor group. This specimen comes from a study of cytomegalovirus exposure and HLA in healthy donors. Study-level information: Prior work identified more than 90 million unique TCR beta sequences in some 200 million T cells. Membership in the Caucasian-associated ancestry cluster was found for about 80% of around 380 genotyped donors.

Study observations and caveats: Most subjects had HLA-A and HLA-B alleles reportedly predicted accurately by TCR beta sequences.

Germline CDR1 and CDR2: ENHRY and SYGVKD. Trimming removed 0 bases from V and 2 bases from J; junction bases left unmatched: 4. The length of the CDR3 is 17 residues. This PCR relied on a set of 60 Vbeta primers and 13 Jbeta primers. TCRdb's copy holds only in-frame clones and misses some; the assay was immunoSEQ multiplex PCR. Of 35,000 to 45,000 clones in the sample, roughly three quarters were seen once. The TCR sequence derives from a man between 25 and 39 years old in good health and CMV-seronegative. The chain joins TRBV10-3 to TRBJ2-1; 10 bases agree with TRBD2. Sequencing was done on a sample of PBMCs. This CDR3 reads CAISESPSGGPYNEQFF. In nucleotides, the CDR3 is TGTGCCATCAGTGAGTCTCCTAGCGGGGGTCCCTACAATGAGCAGTTCTTC.